This paragraph reports one TCR beta chain. Its antigen is not identified. The method was immunoSEQ multiplex PCR; TCRdb's version includes in-frame clones alone and lacks a portion of them. This table holds 2 million to 2.5 million clones, 92% found once. This entry is derived from a study of shared clonotypes between healthy human individuals. The study, taken as a whole, reports: Richness estimates generally favored naive over memory subsets.

The receptor's source is a man aged 18 to 30 in good health. Some clones in this sample may be carry-over from other donors' samples. Sequencing was performed on naive CD4+ T cells from PBMCs. As to subset: CD45RA+ positively selected.

As DNA, the CDR3 is TGTGCCAGCAGCTTTCGGACTAGCGGGAGACAAGAGACCCAGTACTTC. Residues: CASSFRTSGRQETQYF. The chain links TRBV7-9 to TRBJ2-5; 13 bases agree with TRBD2. The CDR3 is made up of 16 amino acids. The junction had 3 bases not matched to a gene; V was cut back by 3 bases and J by 2 bases. The germline CDR1 and CDR2 sequences are SEHNR and FQNEAQ (reference sequence).